The source of this T cell receptor (beta chain) is a study of blood T cell repertoires in COVID-19 (dated by TCRdb to about 2020). Some background on the complete study: The collaborator samples originated in the United States, Italy and Spain and spanned the acute and convalescent phases of COVID-19. The material from the prospective study consisted of cDNA or gDNA derived from T cells, B-cell-depleted T cells, or PBMCs. Deeply sampled blood TCRbeta repertoires from subjects exposed to, actively infected with, or recovered from COVID-19 were included in the dataset. The repertoires were made available in a free public database intended to serve as a resource for research on the immune response to SARS-CoV-2. Samples were obtained from the ongoing ImmuneRACE study (first 160 participants) and from 1,254 subjects provided by 6 global collaborators. Nearly every sample came with metadata listing a de-identified subject ID, COVID-19 status, age in years and sex. Where HLA class I and class II types were available, the types were taken from metadata supplied by the sample provider, not from assay-based typing. Broad study findings and their caveats: Clinical and demographic metadata were provided uncurated, with the amount varying by source and participant.

From the cysteine up to the phenylalanine, the CDR3 has a length of 16 residues. The DNA shown is the 48-base CDR3, in frame from base 1. From a lookup of the germline V gene (reference sequence), CDR1 and CDR2 are SGHAT and FQDESV. The V end gives up 1 base and the J end 5 bases, leaving 9 bases in the junction not matched to a gene. TCRbeta CDR3 regions were amplified from genomic DNA using the immunoSEQ Assay, a bias-controlled multiplex PCR. For the original study's pipeline: The number of nucleated cells in each sample was estimated from the amplification of reference gene primers within the assay. Sequence reads were collapsed and filtered to measure the absolute abundance of every unique TCRbeta CDR3 rearrangement. For each sample, productive Simpson clonality was calculated as the square root of Simpson's diversity index across productive rearrangements. TCRdb limited this immuneACCESS table to in-frame rearrangements with V and J called. A share of clones is missing; checked studies link under half to unresolved V genes, and the rest is unexplained. Clone size and V and J calls were adopted from that table, with D and trimming inferred from the DNA. The table for this sample lists under 350,000 clones; under 95% of them were counted only once. 2.6% of the sample is in the top ten clones.

Participants in the prospective study were aged roughly 18 to 100 years, lived in more than 20 United States geographic areas, and enrolled through a virtual design. To assign participants to cohorts, the prospective study relied on clinical history that participants themselves reported in a screening survey and a study questionnaire. Recovered participants in ImmuneRACE Cohort 3 were defined by two consecutive negative NP/OP PCR tests, clearance by a healthcare professional, or resolution of symptoms. Mobile phlebotomists in the prospective study collected whole blood, serum and a nasopharyngeal or oropharyngeal swab from every participant. Over an approximately 2-month period, participants in the prospective study had the option of providing additional blood draws and questionnaires. Blood samples from the prospective study were shipped frozen or at room temperature prior to DNA extraction. About this clone itself: Its antigen specificity is not known. Per-base qualities were not stored, and no clone one base away is much larger.

Recombination connected TRBV11-1 to TRBJ1-2; 8 central nucleotides agree with TRBD1. The sequenced sample was PBMCs or T cells enriched from blood (not recorded which). The sequence came from a man aged 55 to 70 who had recovered from COVID-19. The DNA sequence is as follows: TGTGCCAGCAGCTTAGACCGCTCGGACAGGGTTTATGGCTACACCTTC. Protein translation: CASSLDRSDRVYGYTF.